The 8 T cell receptor beta chains below were found in one sample sequenced in a study. TCRdb itself ran the RT-PCR reads through MiXCR, one entry per CDR3 protein. The repertoire holds hundreds of thousands of distinct CDR3 sequences, 12% to 15% seen once, with roughly 3.9% in the top ten. Source material: memory CD4+ T cells from blood. All receptors come from a female donor in good health, serving as a healthy control.

This clonotype was seen more than once but under ten times. The genes are TRBV6-2 or TRBV6-3 and TRBJ2-5, with 12 positions matching TRBD1. There are 16 residues in the CDR3. Germline V CDR1 and CDR2: MNHEY, SVGEGT. V lost 4 bases, J lost 4 bases, and 7 bases stayed unmatched. The CDR3 region has the DNA TGTGCCAGCAGTTCTGGGACAGGGGGCCGTCGAGAGACCCAGTACTTC. This gives the protein CASSSGTGGRRETQYF.

This clonotype was detected a few times. The chain has TRBV15 and TRBJ2-7; 7 bases agree with TRBD1. V trimming: 5 bases; J trimming: 6 bases; junction bases outside the gene matches: 13. The CDR3 has 15 residues. From germline, CDR1 is LNHNV and CDR2 YYDKDF (reference sequence). CDR3 protein: CATSPLDRARGEQYF. CDR3 sequence (DNA): TGTGCCACCAGCCCCCTCGACAGGGCGAGGGGCGAGCAGTACTTC.

Concerning this clonotype: A read error is possible here, since a much larger clone lies one base away. This rearrangement joins TRBV10-3 to TRBJ2-7; D perhaps matches TRBD2 (6 bases). Deletions cut 6 bases from V and 0 bases from J, with 9 bases between. Germline V lookup: CDR1 ENHRY, CDR2 SYGVKD. The CDR3 contains 13 residues. The CDR3 is CAISGDFSYEQYF. CDR3 sequence (DNA): TGTGCCATCAGCGGGGACTTCTCCTACGAGCAGTACTTC.

The CDR3: CASSPGTGISPLHF. DNA for the CDR3: TGTGCCAGCAGTCCCGGGACAGGGATCTCACCCCTCCACTTT. V is TRBV27 and J is TRBJ1-6, with 9 bases that match TRBD1. Germline V gives CDR1 MNHEY, CDR2 SMNVEV (reference sequence). The CDR3 runs 14 residues. Germline trimming cut 5 bases from V and 10 bases from J; bases unmatched to any gene: 6.

This clonotype was observed a few times. The genes are TRBV12-3 or TRBV12-4 and TRBJ2-5; D is unresolved. Trimming cost V 6 bases and J 0 bases, with 5 bases left between them. The CDR3 has 12 amino acids. The CDR3: CASRLNQETQYF. CDR3 sequence (DNA): TGTGCCAGCAGGCTAAACCAAGAGACCCAGTACTTC.

This clonotype has more than one count but fewer than ten. This sequence joins TRBV6-2 or TRBV6-3 and TRBJ2-5; 13 bases are shared with TRBD2. The CDR3 runs 16 residues. With V trimmed by 6 bases and J by 5 bases, 9 bases remained unmatched. Germline CDR1 is MNHEY and CDR2 is SVGEGT. The CDR3 DNA is TGTGCCAGCAGACCCACTAGCGGGAGGGCGCGGGAGACCCAGTACTTC. This gives the protein CASRPTSGRARETQYF.

This clonotype appeared many times. The chain recombines TRBV4-3 with TRBJ2-7, with 10 bases identical to TRBD1. V trimming: 0 bases; J trimming: 6 bases; junction bases outside the gene matches: 8. CDR3 length: 16 amino acids. CDR1 and CDR2 (germline): LGHNA, YSLEER. CDR3 amino acids: CASSQDFRQGAFEQYF. For the CDR3, the DNA is TGCGCCAGCAGCCAAGATTTCCGACAGGGGGCTTTCGAGCAGTACTTC.

This clonotype occurred many times. The chain is built from TRBV24-1 and TRBJ2-3; D gene uncertain. Between the trimmed V and J ends, which lost 4 bases and 1 base, there was a span of 8 bases. Germline CDR1 is KGHDR and CDR2 is SFDVKD. This CDR3 is 14 amino acids long. CDR3 sequence (DNA): TGTGCCACCAGTGACCCAAAGGGCACAGATACGCAGTATTTT. Its translation is CATSDPKGTDTQYF.